Below, 27 T cell receptor beta chains from the same sample are listed, as sequenced in a study of shared clonotypes between healthy human individuals. Generated by immunoSEQ multiplex PCR, the TCRdb table keeps only in-frame clones and is missing some. The sample comprises some 470,000 clones, 75% to 85% of which are singletons, and 10% to 15% rests with the top ten. The sample taken for sequencing was PBMCs. The receptors stem from a woman aged 40 to 55 in good health. Some clones in this sample may be carry-over from other donors' samples.

This clone was recorded only once. V and J are TRBV18 and TRBJ2-4, with D perhaps matching TRBD1 or TRBD2 (7 bases each). The V gene's germline CDR1 is KGHSH and CDR2 LQKENI. The CDR3 has 13 amino acids. Between the trimmed V and J ends, which lost 5 bases and 8 bases, there was a span of 13 bases. The CDR3: CASSTGAGDIQYF. The CDR3 nucleotides read TGTGCCAGCTCAACAGGGGCGGGGGACATTCAGTACTTC.

This clone was counted at least ten times. V usage is TRBV2 and J usage is TRBJ1-5; D gene unclear. This CDR3 is 13 amino acids long. V lost 4 bases to trimming and J lost 3 bases, with 7 bases between them. Germline V CDR1 and CDR2: SNHLY, FYNNEI. The CDR3 is CASSVGYNQPQHF. The CDR3 DNA follows: TGTGCCAGCAGTGTGGGCTACAATCAGCCCCAGCATTTT.

This chain uses TRBV10-3 with TRBJ2-3; 7 bases agree with TRBD2. After removal of 4 bases from V and 2 bases from J, the junction contained 3 bases not matched to a gene. Germline V CDR1 and CDR2: ENHRY, SYGVKD. This CDR3 is built from 14 residues. CDR3 bases: TGTGCCATCAGTGCTCGGGAGGACACAGATACGCAGTATTTT. This sequence encodes CAISAREDTDTQYF.

The rearrangement links TRBV9 to TRBJ2-1, with 11 bases lining up with TRBD2. CDR3 length: 14 amino acids. Germline CDR1 and CDR2: SGDLS and YYNGEE. Germline trimming cut 5 bases from V and 7 bases from J; bases unmatched to any gene: 5. The CDR3 reads CASSKGTSGNEQFF. The CDR3 DNA is TGTGCCAGCAGTAAAGGGACTAGCGGTAATGAGCAGTTCTTC. Looking up the rest from reference TRBV9 and TRBJ2-1 gives the full variable domain: DSGVTQTPKHLITATGQRVTLRCSPRSGDLSVYWYQQSLDQGLQFLIQYYNGEERAKGNILERFSAQQFPDLHSELNLSSLELGDSALYFCASSKGTSGNEQFFGPGTRLTVL.

This clone was seen a handful of times. The chain combines TRBV11-2 with TRBJ2-1; weak D call: TRBD1 (6 bases). Trimming removed 5 bases from V and 9 bases from J, with 23 bases in between. Per germline, CDR1 SGHAT and CDR2 FQNNGV. This CDR3 spans 16 amino acids. The CDR3 is CASSKRRGGVGPEQFF. In DNA, the CDR3 is TGTGCCAGCAGCAAAAGAAGAGGGGGAGTTGGGCCTGAGCAGTTCTTC. Combining the CDR3 with reference TRBV11-2 and TRBJ2-1 gives the whole variable domain EAGVAQSPRYKIIEKRQSVAFWCNPISGHATLYWYQQILGQGPKLLIQFQNNGVVDDSQLPKDRFSAERLKGVDSTLKIQPAKLEDSAVYLCASSKRRGGVGPEQFFGPGTRLTVL.

The rearrangement uses TRBV9 and TRBJ2-3; TRBD2 might be the D (6 bases). Trimming pared 3 bases from V and 4 bases from J, leaving 12 bases between. Germline V gene lookup returns CDR1 SGDLS and CDR2 YYNGEE. This CDR3 spans 14 amino acids. As DNA, the CDR3 is TGTGCCAGCAGCGCCCGACTAGTCGCAGATACGCAGTATTTT. It encodes CASSARLVADTQYF.

The chain combines TRBV4-3 with TRBJ2-6; 7 positions agree with TRBD1. Germline CDR1 LGHNA, CDR2 YSLEER. The CDR3 sequence is 16 residues long. V lost 4 bases to trimming and J lost 3 bases; unmatched junction nucleotides: 6. The CDR3 region is CASSPTGTFGANVLTF. The DNA of the CDR3 is TGCGCCAGCAGCCCGACAGGGACCTTTGGGGCCAACGTCCTGACTTTC.

The CDR3 DNA sequence: TGTGCCAGCAGCTCCAGCGGGATAGGGGAGCAGTTCTTC. Amino acid sequence: CASSSSGIGEQFF. This chain links TRBV7-6 with TRBJ2-1; 7 bases align to TRBD2. J gave up 10 bases and V 4 bases, and 7 bases lay outside the gene matches. Germline loops: CDR1 SGHVS, CDR2 FNYEAQ. The length of the CDR3 is 13 residues.

This chain links TRBV2 with TRBJ2-2, with 7 bases fitting TRBD1. The trim removed 5 bases at V and 6 bases at J, leaving 3 bases unmatched. The CDR3 length is 13 residues. CDR1 is SNHLY, CDR2 FYNNEI, per germline. CDR3 DNA sequence: TGTGCCAGCAGTCGAACAGGGGCCGGGGAGCTGTTTTTT. Amino acids: CASSRTGAGELFF.

This clone has at least ten counts. CDR3 coding DNA: TGTGCCAGCAGCAGCCGGACAGGGGGCTTGGGCCAGCCCCAGCATTTT. Translating it yields CASSSRTGGLGQPQHF. The rearrangement uses TRBV5-6 and TRBJ1-5; 11 positions match TRBD1. CDR1 is SGHDT, CDR2 YYEEEE, per germline. CDR3 length: 16 amino acids. The trim removed 4 bases at V and 7 bases at J, leaving 10 bases unmatched.

The chain couples TRBV2 to TRBJ2-5; possible D gene TRBD2, 5 bases. The length of the CDR3 is 11 residues. The V end was cut by 9 bases, the J end by 4 bases, with 9 bases between. Germline CDR1 and CDR2: SNHLY and FYNNEI. The CDR3 loop is CARGGRETQYF. The CDR3 DNA reads as TGTGCCAGAGGAGGCCGAGAGACCCAGTACTTC.

The chain has TRBV2 and TRBJ2-7; D unclear. V was cut by 4 bases and J by 4 bases, with 8 bases left in between. The CDR3 runs 12 residues. Germline V gene lookup returns CDR1 SNHLY and CDR2 FYNNEI. For the CDR3, the DNA is TGTGCCAGCAGTGCCACACTTTACGAGCAGTACTTC. Its protein product is CASSATLYEQYF.

The V gene is TRBV11-3, the J gene TRBJ2-1; D is unresolved. The V gene's germline CDR1 is SGHNT and CDR2 YENEEA. V lost 2 bases, J lost 6 bases, and 8 bases lay in between. The CDR3 is 13 residues long. As DNA, the CDR3 is TGTGCCAGCAGCTTAACTTTAGGCAATGAGCAGTTCTTC. This sequence encodes CASSLTLGNEQFF.

This clone was recorded a few times. The chain recombines TRBV6-1 with TRBJ1-2; D is possibly TRBD1 (5 bases). The CDR3 contains 17 residues. Germline V gene lookup returns CDR1 MNHNS and CDR2 SASEGT. V shed 4 bases and J shed 2 bases, with 20 bases lying between them. This CDR3 reads CASSAAGLTSINYGYTF. The CDR3 DNA is TGTGCCAGCAGTGCAGCGGGACTAACCTCTATAAACTATGGCTACACCTTC.

The V gene is TRBV27, the J gene TRBJ2-5; TRBD2 is a possible D gene (5 bases). The J call may be incorrect, as the DNA end agrees better with TRBJ2-7. Germline V gene data show CDR1 as MNHEY and CDR2 as SMNVEV (reference sequence). The CDR3 covers 18 residues. CDR3: CASSLSIYIAGRTGEQYF. The CDR3 nucleotides read TGTGCCAGCAGTTTATCGATTTATATTGCGGGCCGCACGGGCGAGCAGTACTTC.

The chain employs TRBV9 and TRBJ2-2, with TRBD2 matching over 9 bases. J was trimmed by 3 bases and V by 3 bases; bases with no gene match: 6. CDR1 SGDLS and CDR2 YYNGEE come from the germline V gene. This CDR3 contains 16 residues. CDR3 coding DNA: TGTGCCAGCAGCGCCTATAGCGGGAGAGACACCGGGGAGCTGTTTTTT. Translated, it gives CASSAYSGRDTGELFF.

The chain uses TRBV19 and TRBJ1-5; TRBD1 might be the D (6 bases). The CDR3 extends over 14 amino acids. Trimming shortened V by 6 bases and J by 3 bases, and 12 bases separated the two germline ends. Germline V gene sequence: CDR1 LNHDA, CDR2 SQIVND (reference sequence). The CDR3 is CASRGPGVNQPQHF. Here the CDR3 DNA reads TGTGCCAGTAGGGGGCCAGGGGTCAATCAGCCCCAGCATTTT.

This clone was counted a few times. The CDR3 nucleotides read TGTGCCAGCAGTGACGGGACAGGGGGCACTGAAGCTTTCTTT. Amino acid sequence: CASSDGTGGTEAFF. This sequence joins TRBV6-4 and TRBJ1-1; 11 bases map to TRBD1. J lost 4 bases, V lost 2 bases, and 0 bases had no gene match. Germline assignment: CDR1 MRHNA and CDR2 SNTAGT. The CDR3 consists of 14 residues.

V is TRBV5-1 and J is TRBJ2-1; 8 bases match TRBD2. The germline V gene encodes CDR1 SGHRS and CDR2 YFSETQ. The length of the CDR3 is 14 residues. J was trimmed by 4 bases and V by 4 bases; bases with no gene match: 4. This CDR3 is CASSVGLEYNEQFF. For the CDR3, the DNA is TGCGCCAGCAGCGTGGGACTAGAGTACAATGAGCAGTTCTTC.

The chain links TRBV27 to TRBJ2-7; 8 bases agree with TRBD1. Per germline, CDR1 MNHEY and CDR2 SMNVEV (reference sequence). This CDR3 has 16 residues. Trimming removed 5 bases from V and 3 bases from J; junction bases left unmatched: 12. DNA for the CDR3: TGTGCCAGCAGTCCTCAGGGGGCCCGTTTCTTCTACGAGCAGTACTTC. It encodes CASSPQGARFFYEQYF.

This chain links TRBV2 with TRBJ2-1, with 9 nucleotides matching TRBD2. Germline trimming cut 2 bases from V and 0 bases from J; bases unmatched to any gene: 5. Germline CDR1 is SNHLY and CDR2 is FYNNEI. The CDR3 is 17 amino acids. The CDR3 nucleotides are TGTGCCAGCAGTGAATCGCCTAGCGGGGACTCCTACAATGAGCAGTTCTTC. Translated: CASSESPSGDSYNEQFF.

The rearrangement uses TRBV7-9 and TRBJ2-2; tentative D call: TRBD2 (6 bases). Trimming removed 3 bases at V and 6 bases at J, with 14 bases between. Germline V gives CDR1 SEHNR, CDR2 FQNEAQ (reference sequence). The CDR3 runs 15 residues. The CDR3 coding sequence is TGTGCCAGCAGCTTGCGGGAACCGACCGCCGGGGAGCTGTTTTTT. This sequence encodes CASSLREPTAGELFF.

This rearrangement joins TRBV5-8 to TRBJ2-2; D gene ambiguous. Germline loops: CDR1 SGHTS, CDR2 YDEGEE. This CDR3 has 13 amino acids. Trimming removed 2 bases from V and 11 bases from J, with 13 bases in between. The CDR3, as DNA: TGTGCCAGCAGCTTTTCGCACACGGGCGAGCTGTTTTTT. Translation gives CASSFSHTGELFF. Full variable domain (rest looked up from reference TRBV5-8 and TRBJ2-2): EAGVTQSPTHLIKTRGQQATLRCSPISGHTSVYWYQQALGLGLQFLLWYDEGEERNRGNFPPRFSGRQFPNYSSELNVNALELEDSALYLCASSFSHTGELFFGEGSRLTVL.

CDR3: CAISNNEQGSRDTQYF. Written as DNA, the CDR3 is TGTGCCATCAGTAACAACGAACAGGGTTCGAGGGATACGCAGTATTTT. The chain links TRBV10-3 to TRBJ2-3; tentatively, D is TRBD1 (6 bases). Trimming removed 5 bases at V and 6 bases at J, with 21 bases between. CDR1 is ENHRY and CDR2 is SYGVKD in the germline V gene. The CDR3 runs to 16 residues.

V gene TRBV6-5 combines with J gene TRBJ2-7; D is undetermined. The CDR3 is made up of 12 amino acids. Looked up from germline, CDR1 is MNHEY and CDR2 is SVGAGI. V was trimmed by 11 bases and J by 4 bases, leaving 15 bases between them. The CDR3 reads CARALGMYEQYF. The CDR3 region has the DNA TGTGCCCGCGCGCTAGGTATGTACGAGCAGTACTTC.

V is TRBV5-6 and J is TRBJ2-5; 10 bases line up with TRBD1. The germline V gene has CDR1 SGHDT and CDR2 YYEEEE. V gave up 3 bases and J gave up 3 bases; unmatched junction bases: 2. The CDR3 runs 14 residues. CDR3 region: CASSSGTGEETQYF. CDR3 sequence (DNA): TGTGCCAGCAGCTCCGGGACAGGGGAAGAGACCCAGTACTTC.

This clone was detected only once. The CDR3 sequence is CASSLYQGQHSGANVLTF. In nucleotides, the CDR3 is TGTGCCAGCAGTTTATACCAGGGACAGCACTCTGGGGCCAACGTCCTGACTTTC. This sequence joins TRBV27 and TRBJ2-6; 7 nucleotides match TRBD1. V trimming: 1 base; J trimming: 0 bases; junction bases outside the gene matches: 6. This CDR3 spans 18 amino acids. Germline assignment: CDR1 MNHEY and CDR2 SMNVEV (reference sequence).